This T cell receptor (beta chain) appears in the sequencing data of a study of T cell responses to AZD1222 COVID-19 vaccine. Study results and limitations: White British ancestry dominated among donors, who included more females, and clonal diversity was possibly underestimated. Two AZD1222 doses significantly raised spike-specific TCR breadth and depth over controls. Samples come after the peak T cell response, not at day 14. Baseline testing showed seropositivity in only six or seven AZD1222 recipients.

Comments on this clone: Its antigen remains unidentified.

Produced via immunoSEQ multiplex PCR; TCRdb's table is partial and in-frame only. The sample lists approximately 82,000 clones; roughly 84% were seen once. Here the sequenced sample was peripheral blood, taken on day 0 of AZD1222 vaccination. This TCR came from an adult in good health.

The CDR3 bases are TGTGCCAGCAGCCAAGATCGGGGGGGGGCTCAGCCCCAGCATTTT. It encodes CASSQDRGGAQPQHF. This chain links TRBV3-1 (or the pseudogene TRBV3-2) with TRBJ1-5; the D gene is possibly TRBD1 (6 bases). Germline CDR1 reads LGHDT; CDR2 reads YNNKEL (reference sequence). The CDR3 length is 15 residues. V gave up 0 bases and J gave up 6 bases, with 12 bases separating them.